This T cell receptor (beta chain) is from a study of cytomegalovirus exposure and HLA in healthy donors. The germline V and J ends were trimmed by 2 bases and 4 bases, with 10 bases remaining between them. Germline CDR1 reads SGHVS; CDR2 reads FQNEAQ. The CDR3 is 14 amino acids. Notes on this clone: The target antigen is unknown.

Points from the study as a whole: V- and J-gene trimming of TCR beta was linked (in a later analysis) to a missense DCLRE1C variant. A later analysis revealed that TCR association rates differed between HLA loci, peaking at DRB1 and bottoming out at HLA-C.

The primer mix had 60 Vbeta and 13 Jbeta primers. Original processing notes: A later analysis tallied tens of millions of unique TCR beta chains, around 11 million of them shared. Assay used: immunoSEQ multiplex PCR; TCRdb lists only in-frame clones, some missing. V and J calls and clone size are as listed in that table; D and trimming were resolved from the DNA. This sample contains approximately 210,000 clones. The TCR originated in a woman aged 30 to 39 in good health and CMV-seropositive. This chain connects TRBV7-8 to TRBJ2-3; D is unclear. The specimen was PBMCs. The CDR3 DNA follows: TGTGCCAGCAGCTTACGGGTTTTGGCAGATACGCAGTATTTT. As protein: CASSLRVLADTQYF.